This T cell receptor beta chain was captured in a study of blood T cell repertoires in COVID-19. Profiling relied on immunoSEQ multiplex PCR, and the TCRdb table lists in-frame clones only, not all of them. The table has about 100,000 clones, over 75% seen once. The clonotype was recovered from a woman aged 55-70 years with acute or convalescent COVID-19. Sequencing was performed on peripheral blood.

This chain's CDR3 is CASTGEGYEQYF. CDR3 DNA: TGTGCCAGCACGGGAGAGGGCTACGAGCAGTACTTC. V usage is TRBV6-5 and J usage is TRBJ2-7, with D perhaps TRBD2 (6 bases). This CDR3 is 12 amino acids long. The V gene's germline CDR1 is MNHEY and CDR2 SVGAGI. V was clipped by 7 bases and J by 3 bases, with 10 bases between them.